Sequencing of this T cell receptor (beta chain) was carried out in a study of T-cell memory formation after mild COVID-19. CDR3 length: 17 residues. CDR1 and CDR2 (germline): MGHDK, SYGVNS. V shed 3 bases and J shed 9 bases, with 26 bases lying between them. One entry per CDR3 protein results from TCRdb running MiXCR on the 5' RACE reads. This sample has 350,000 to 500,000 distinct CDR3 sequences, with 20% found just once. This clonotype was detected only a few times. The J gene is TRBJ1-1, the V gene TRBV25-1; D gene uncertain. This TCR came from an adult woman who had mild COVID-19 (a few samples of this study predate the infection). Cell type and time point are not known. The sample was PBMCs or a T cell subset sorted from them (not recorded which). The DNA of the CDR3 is TGTGCCAGCAGTGATCGGGGAACGGGTGTGGAGTCCGTTCAAGCTTTCTTT. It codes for CASSDRGTGVESVQAFF.